This is a list of T cell receptor beta chains from one sample in a study of blood T cell repertoires in COVID-19. The table came from immunoSEQ multiplex PCR; TCRdb's copy has only in-frame clones and leaves some out. Of roughly 250,000 clones listed, around 89% are singletons. The sample consisted of PBMCs or T cells enriched from blood (not recorded which). The receptors shown here come from a woman aged 40 to 55 with acute COVID-19. Both conserved end residues are part of each CDR3. The D gene is left open where the match is weak. Clone size appears in some rows only: once, few, many, or a class for an expanded clone.

v_call	clone_size	j_call	d_call	cdr3_aa	cdr3_nt
TRBV30	NA	TRBJ1-1	TRBD1	CAWDRGQGDTEAFF	TGTGCCTGGGACCGTGGACAGGGGGACACTGAAGCTTTCTTT
TRBV7-2	NA	TRBJ2-2	NA	CASSLNRYVPNTGELFF	TGTGCCAGCAGCTTAAATAGATACGTGCCGAACACCGGGGAGCTGTTTTTT
TRBV9	NA	TRBJ2-3	TRBD2	CASSVAGGGTDTQYF	TGTGCCAGCAGCGTAGCGGGAGGGGGCACAGATACGCAGTATTTT
TRBV5-4	NA	TRBJ1-1	NA	CASSFFFGQGGGTEAFF	TGTGCCAGCAGCTTTTTTTTTGGGCAGGGTGGTGGCACTGAAGCTTTCTTT
TRBV7-9	NA	TRBJ1-6	NA	CASSLAVRNSPLHF	TGTGCCAGCAGCTTAGCGGTGAGAAATTCACCCCTCCACTTT
TRBV7-2	once	TRBJ2-5	TRBD2	CASSLWRLAGGEETQYF	TGTGCCAGCAGCTTATGGCGACTAGCGGGAGGGGAGGAGACCCAGTACTTC
TRBV6-4	NA	TRBJ2-1	TRBD2	CASSFPPGLAGDAYNEQFF	TGTGCCAGCAGTTTTCCCCCCGGACTAGCGGGAGATGCCTACAATGAGCAGTTCTTC
TRBV11-2	NA	TRBJ2-1	TRBD2	CASSWTSWDEQFF	TGTGCCAGCAGCTGGACTAGCTGGGATGAGCAGTTCTTC
TRBV2	NA	TRBJ2-1	TRBD2	CASSQGQPGTSGRHEQFF	TGTGCCAGCAGTCAGGGACAGCCCGGGACTAGCGGGAGGCATGAGCAGTTCTTC
TRBV9	NA	TRBJ2-1	TRBD2	CASRASGSGEQFF	TGTGCCAGCAGGGCTAGCGGGAGTGGTGAGCAGTTCTTC
TRBV24-1	NA	TRBJ2-1	TRBD2	CATSDSRVAGDLYNEQFF	TGTGCCACCAGTGATTCGCGGGTAGCGGGAGACCTATACAATGAGCAGTTCTTC
TRBV7-2	NA	TRBJ1-4	NA	CASSPQGMRASGKLFF	TGTGCCAGCAGCCCTCAGGGGATGCGGGCAAGCGGAAAACTGTTTTTT
TRBV4-1	NA	TRBJ1-1	TRBD1	CASRPRDRAVGEAFF	TGCGCCAGCAGACCCCGGGACAGGGCTGTGGGTGAAGCTTTCTTT
TRBV4-3	NA	TRBJ1-2	TRBD1	CASSQDGVGGYYGYTF	TGCGCCAGCAGCCAAGATGGCGTAGGGGGCTACTATGGCTACACCTTC
TRBV2	NA	TRBJ2-2	TRBD1	CASSTGAYTGELFF	TGTGCCAGCAGCACAGGGGCGTACACCGGGGAGCTGTTTTTT
TRBV10-1	NA	TRBJ1-4	NA	CASASDSNAREKLFF	TGCGCCAGCGCCTCCGACTCCAACGCGCGGGAAAAACTGTTTTTT
TRBV7-8	once	TRBJ1-1	NA	CASSLAQYTEAFF	TGTGCCAGCAGCTTAGCACAGTACACTGAAGCTTTCTTT
TRBV3-1/TRBV3-2	NA	TRBJ1-2	TRBD1	CASSRQGGLLGYGYTF	TGTGCCAGCAGCCGTCAAGGGGGCCTTTTAGGCTATGGCTACACCTTC
TRBV11-2	NA	TRBJ1-4	NA	CASSLGAGEKLFF	TGTGCCAGCAGCTTAGGTGCAGGGGAAAAACTGTTTTTT
TRBV19	NA	TRBJ1-3	NA	CASKIGVYSGNTIYF	TGTGCCAGTAAGATAGGGGTCTACTCTGGAAACACCATATATTTT
TRBV15	NA	TRBJ1-6	TRBD1	CATSRRTGINSPLHF	TGTGCCACCAGCCGGAGGACAGGGATTAATTCACCCCTCCACTTT
TRBV19	NA	TRBJ1-1	TRBD1	CASSIDRTGSGTEAFF	TGTGCCAGTAGTATAGACCGGACAGGGTCGGGGACTGAAGCTTTCTTT
TRBV19	NA	TRBJ1-5	NA	CASSLDSPEMQFYSNQPQHF	TGTGCCAGTAGTTTGGACTCGCCAGAGATGCAATTTTATAGCAATCAGCCCCAGCATTTT
TRBV18	NA	TRBJ1-6	TRBD1	CASSPGTGVDSPLHF	TGTGCCAGCTCACCTGGGACAGGGGTGGATTCACCCCTCCACTTT
TRBV2	NA	TRBJ1-1	NA	CASSDLNTEAFF	TGTGCCAGCAGTGACTTGAACACTGAAGCTTTCTTT
TRBV11-2	NA	TRBJ2-7	NA	CASSTGTSSSYEQYF	TGTGCCAGCAGCACCGGCACTAGCAGCTCCTACGAGCAGTACTTC
TRBV7-3	NA	TRBJ2-5	TRBD2	CASSLGPAGMGETQYF	TGTGCCAGCAGCCTCGGGCCAGCGGGGATGGGAGAGACCCAGTACTTC
TRBV5-6	NA	TRBJ2-1	TRBD2	CASSLGVAGVREQFF	TGTGCCAGCAGCTTGGGGGTAGCGGGAGTAAGAGAGCAGTTCTTC
TRBV7-2	NA	TRBJ1-1	TRBD1	CAKATGMNTEAFF	TGTGCCAAAGCGACAGGGATGAACACTGAAGCTTTCTTT
TRBV6-5	NA	TRBJ1-2	NA	CATKTGLDYGYTF	TGTGCCACAAAAACAGGGCTTGACTATGGCTACACCTTC
TRBV7-9	once	TRBJ2-5	NA	CASRRRTTTHEETQYF	TGTGCCAGCAGGAGGCGGACAACGACTCACGAGGAGACCCAGTACTTC
TRBV7-9	NA	TRBJ2-3	TRBD2	CASSPPLAGVVPDTQYF	TGTGCCAGCAGCCCTCCACTAGCGGGAGTTGTCCCAGATACGCAGTATTTT
TRBV11-2	NA	TRBJ2-2	TRBD2	CASNPAPRTRNTGELFF	TGTGCCAGCAACCCCGCTCCGCGGACTAGAAACACCGGGGAGCTGTTTTTT
TRBV7-9	few	TRBJ2-3	TRBD1	CASSTGTGGRHDTQYF	TGTGCCAGCAGCACAGGGACAGGGGGGAGGCACGATACGCAGTATTTT
TRBV5-6	NA	TRBJ1-1	NA	CASSAIQAKGTEAFF	TGTGCCAGCAGCGCGATACAGGCCAAAGGGACTGAAGCTTTCTTT
TRBV5-1	NA	TRBJ2-1	NA	CASSDDSPRDTKEQFF	TGCGCCAGCAGCGATGACTCCCCCCGGGACACGAAGGAGCAGTTCTTC
TRBV28	NA	TRBJ1-2	NA	CASSSDTYYGYTF	TGTGCCAGCAGTTCAGACACTTACTATGGCTACACCTTC
TRBV9	NA	TRBJ2-7	TRBD2	CASSPRTSGAYEQYF	TGTGCCAGCAGCCCCCGGACTAGCGGTGCCTACGAGCAGTACTTC
TRBV2	NA	TRBJ1-3	NA	CASSRERGSGNTIYF	TGTGCCAGCAGTCGCGAAAGGGGGTCTGGAAACACCATATATTTT
TRBV5-1	NA	TRBJ2-5	NA	CASSFRTGQETQYF	TGCGCCAGCAGCTTTAGGACGGGGCAAGAGACCCAGTACTTC
TRBV7-6	NA	TRBJ1-3	TRBD1	CASSPTGGPGNTIYF	TGTGCCAGCAGCCCGACAGGGGGGCCTGGAAACACCATATATTTT
TRBV18	NA	TRBJ1-2	NA	CASSTPDTHGYTF	TGTGCCAGCTCAACACCTGACACCCATGGCTACACCTTC
TRBV28	few	TRBJ2-7	NA	CASSLPQGWPYEQYF	TGTGCCAGCAGTTTACCCCAGGGTTGGCCTTACGAGCAGTACTTC
TRBV3-1/TRBV3-2	NA	TRBJ2-2	TRBD1	CASSQCSPGGLLFF	TGTGCCAGCAGCCAATGTTCTCCAGGGGGCCTTCTGTTTTTT
TRBV29-1	NA	TRBJ1-2	TRBD1	CSVGQGDGYTF	TGCAGCGTTGGACAGGGTGATGGCTACACCTTC